This record covers a single T cell receptor beta chain. These data come from a study of patients and donors after allogeneic stem cell transplantation. In TCRdb, the RT-PCR reads were re-called with MiXCR into one record per CDR3 protein. This repertoire shows around 29,000 distinct CDR3 sequences, 37% found once; its top ten account for just over 75%. V was cut by 3 bases and J by 8 bases, with 13 bases left in between. The length of the CDR3 is 13 residues. The J gene is TRBJ1-2, the V gene TRBV12-3 or TRBV12-4; perhaps TRBD1 as D (5 bases). The specimen was blood, either unsorted or a sorted T cell fraction (not recorded which). This TCR was recovered from a human donor who was either an allogeneic HSCT recipient or a stem cell or donor lymphocyte infusion donor (not recorded which). It is not recorded whose cells these are; they may come from a transplant donor. This CDR3 reads CASSLRQSSGYTF. CDR3 nucleotide sequence: TGTGCCAGCAGTTTGAGACAGTCGTCCGGCTACACCTTC.